Presented here are 32 T cell receptor beta chains from one specimen sequenced in a study of blood T cell repertoires in COVID-19. Sequencing was performed with immunoSEQ multiplex PCR; in TCRdb, only in-frame clones are kept and a portion is missing. The sample consists of about 98,000 clones, about 90% of them appearing once. The sample was peripheral blood. The receptors derive from a man between 18 and 29 years old with acute or convalescent COVID-19.

The V call is TRBV6-6, the J call TRBJ1-2, with a tentative D call TRBD1 (6 bases). Germline assignment: CDR1 MNHNY and CDR2 SVGAGI (reference sequence). This CDR3 has 14 amino acids. With 0 bases removed from V and 3 bases from J, the gap between germline ends came to 8 bases. Written as DNA, the CDR3 is TGTGCCAGCAGTTACTCCAGGGGCGACTATGGCTACACCTTC. This gives the protein CASSYSRGDYGYTF.

The CDR3 loop is CASSERITGSPLHF. DNA of the CDR3: TGTGCCAGCAGTGAACGAATCACAGGTTCACCCCTCCACTTT. The chain links TRBV6-1 to TRBJ1-6, with D possibly matching TRBD1 (5 bases). V was shortened by 2 bases and J by 9 bases, with 11 bases between the two germline ends. Germline V gene lookup returns CDR1 MNHNS and CDR2 SASEGT. CDR3 length: 14 residues.

J is TRBJ2-5 and V is TRBV6-5; TRBD2 agrees at 8 bases. J gave up 4 bases and V 2 bases, and 6 bases lay outside the gene matches. Per the germline V gene, CDR1 is MNHEY and CDR2 is SVGAGI. The CDR3 sequence is 15 residues long. The CDR3 loop is CASSYVPLAGETQYF. Written as DNA, the CDR3 is TGTGCCAGCAGTTACGTTCCTCTAGCGGGAGAGACCCAGTACTTC.

Only a few counts were recorded for this clone. V and J are TRBV27 and TRBJ2-7; D gene unclear. This CDR3 is 14 amino acids long. Trimming removed 3 bases from V and 0 bases from J, with 9 bases in between. Per the germline V gene, CDR1 is MNHEY and CDR2 is SMNVEV (reference sequence). This CDR3 reads CASSFRLFSYEQYF. Written as DNA, the CDR3 is TGTGCCAGCAGTTTCCGACTGTTCTCCTACGAGCAGTACTTC.

The CDR3 coding sequence is TGTGCCAGTAGTCAGGGCTCTAGCACAGATACGCAGTATTTT. This encodes CASSQGSSTDTQYF. This chain joins TRBV19 and TRBJ2-3; maybe TRBD1 (5 bases). The ends were cut back, 5 bases at V and 0 bases at J, with 9 bases in the middle. This CDR3 is 14 amino acids long. The germline gives CDR1 LNHDA, CDR2 SQIVND (reference sequence).

Here the CDR3 reads CASSARLAHYNEQFF. The CDR3 nucleotides are TGTGCCAGCAGCGCTCGACTAGCTCACTACAATGAGCAGTTCTTC. The chain couples TRBV9 to TRBJ2-1; TRBD2 aligns across 7 bases. With 3 bases clipped from V and 3 bases from J, the junction kept 6 bases outside the gene matches. The CDR3 length is 15 residues. From germline, CDR1 is SGDLS and CDR2 YYNGEE.

V gene TRBV11-3 combines with J gene TRBJ2-3; 9 bases fit TRBD1. Germline loops: CDR1 SGHNT, CDR2 YENEEA. The CDR3 loop spans 16 amino acids. Trimming at V came to 3 bases and at J to 4 bases, leaving 8 bases not matched to a gene. The CDR3 nucleotides are TGTGCCAGCAGCTTGCGCGGGACAGGGAACCCAGATACGCAGTATTTT. This codes for CASSLRGTGNPDTQYF.

The chain recombines TRBV6-1 with TRBJ1-6, with D possibly TRBD1 on 5 matching bases. The CDR3 length is 15 residues. The V end lost 1 base, the J end lost 4 bases, and 8 bases lay between the germline ends. Germline V gene sequence: CDR1 MNHNS, CDR2 SASEGT. The CDR3: CASSEVRAYNSPLHF. Written as DNA, the CDR3 is TGTGCCAGCAGTGAAGTCAGGGCATATAATTCACCCCTCCACTTT.

The chain carries TRBV7-2 and TRBJ2-5, with D unresolved. The CDR3 loop spans 15 amino acids. V gave up 3 bases and J gave up 0 bases, with 11 bases separating them. Germline V gene lookup returns CDR1 SGHTA and CDR2 FQGNSA. CDR3 sequence reads: CASSLSPVYQETQYF. In DNA form, the CDR3 reads TGTGCCAGCAGCTTGTCCCCGGTGTACCAAGAGACCCAGTACTTC.

V is TRBV6-1 and J is TRBJ2-2; D ambiguous. From germline, CDR1 is MNHNS and CDR2 SASEGT. There are 18 residues in the CDR3. Deletions cut 4 bases from V and 0 bases from J, with 18 bases between. The CDR3 DNA reads as TGTGCCAGCAGTGCCAGGTTCAGGAACGTCGCGAACACCGGGGAGCTGTTTTTT. Protein sequence: CASSARFRNVANTGELFF.

The genes are TRBV4-1 and TRBJ1-2, with 8 bases identical to TRBD1. This CDR3 spans 15 amino acids. Germline CDR1 is MGHRA and CDR2 is YSYEKL. V lost 3 bases, J lost 6 bases, and 9 bases stayed unmatched. CDR3 in amino acids: CASSQPAGGVDGYTF. In DNA, the CDR3 is TGCGCCAGCAGCCAGCCCGCAGGGGGCGTAGATGGCTACACCTTC.

The chain uses TRBV11-2 and TRBJ1-2; a possible D gene is TRBD1 (6 bases). Per the germline V gene, CDR1 is SGHAT and CDR2 is FQNNGV. This CDR3 comprises 14 residues. The V gene lost 5 bases and the J gene lost 0 bases, with 10 bases spanning the gap. The CDR3: CASSTDSSNYGYTF. The DNA of the CDR3 is TGTGCCAGCAGCACGGACAGCTCTAACTATGGCTACACCTTC.

The CDR3 protein is CSADRGSGYTF. CDR3 nucleotide sequence: TGCAGCGCAGACAGGGGGAGTGGCTACACCTTC. The V gene is TRBV29-1, the J gene TRBJ1-2; 9 nucleotides align to TRBD1. V trimming: 7 bases; J trimming: 7 bases; junction bases outside the gene matches: 4. CDR1 SQVTM and CDR2 ANQGSEA come from the germline V gene. CDR3 length equals 11 residues. The variable domain in full, completed from reference TRBV29-1 and TRBJ1-2, reads SAVISQKPSRDICQRGTSLTIQCQVDSQVTMMFWYRQQPGQSLTLIATANQGSEATYESGFVIDKFPISRPNLTFSTLTVSNMSPEDSSIYLCSADRGSGYTFGSGTRLTVV.

This chain connects TRBV6-5 to TRBJ2-7; possibly TRBD2 for D (5 bases). This CDR3 has 15 residues. V lost 7 bases and J lost 4, with 20 bases in between. Germline assignment: CDR1 MNHEY and CDR2 SVGAGI. The CDR3 here is CASTLTLGSGYEQYF. CDR3 sequence (DNA): TGTGCCAGCACCCTTACGCTCGGGTCGGGATACGAGCAGTACTTC.

This sequence joins TRBV10-2 and TRBJ1-6; 8 nucleotides line up with TRBD1. Trimming removed 6 bases from V and 8 bases from J; junction bases left unmatched: 6. The CDR3 runs 14 residues. CDR1 and CDR2 from the germline V gene are WSHSY and SAAADI. CDR3 amino acids: CASSRTGSDSPLHF. CDR3 DNA: TGCGCCAGCAGCCGGACAGGGTCAGATTCACCCCTCCACTTT.

The J gene is TRBJ1-1, the V gene TRBV24-1; 9 nucleotides line up with TRBD1. Germline CDR1 reads KGHDR; CDR2 reads SFDVKD. Trimming took 9 bases from V and 8 from J; bases not matched to a gene: 3. This CDR3 region has 11 residues. This chain's CDR3 is CATEQGAEAFF. The CDR3 DNA is TGTGCCACCGAACAGGGGGCGGAAGCTTTCTTT.

The rearrangement joins TRBV14 to TRBJ2-5, with D possibly being TRBD2 (7 bases). Germline CDR1 SGHDN, CDR2 FVKESK. Deletions cut 4 bases from V and 1 base from J, with 19 bases between. The CDR3 has 17 residues. CDR3 sequence (DNA): TGTGCCAGCAGCCGAGATAGGGGAGGGGGTGGCCAAGAGACCCAGTACTTC. As protein: CASSRDRGGGGQETQYF.

This clone has a handful of counts. J is TRBJ2-5 and V is TRBV6-5; 7 nucleotides line up with TRBD1. From germline, CDR1 is MNHEY and CDR2 SVGAGI. The CDR3 covers 15 residues. The junction had 11 bases not matched to a gene; V was cut back by 6 bases and J by 4 bases. CDR3 protein: CASSLQGNGGETQYF. CDR3 DNA sequence: TGTGCCAGCAGCTTACAGGGGAATGGGGGAGAGACCCAGTACTTC.

V gene TRBV3-1 (or the pseudogene TRBV3-2) combines with J gene TRBJ2-1; D is uncertain. The length of the CDR3 is 15 residues. Germline-derived CDR1 and CDR2 are LGHDT and YNNKEL (reference sequence). The V and J ends lost 1 base and 1 base respectively, with 8 bases between them. The CDR3 protein is CASSQVAGSYNEQFF. CDR3 sequence (DNA): TGTGCCAGCAGCCAAGTTGCCGGGTCCTACAATGAGCAGTTCTTC.

Concerning this clone: The junction departs from the called germline gene at one end, perhaps through a read error. CDR3 sequence: CASSPRQGGNDGYTF. CDR3 bases: TGTGCCAGCTCACCCCGACAGGGGGGTAACGATGGCTACACCTTC. The chain uses TRBV18 and TRBJ1-2, with 9 positions matching TRBD1. The CDR3 length is 15 residues. Germline V gene data show CDR1 as KGHSH and CDR2 as LQKENI.

The chain uses TRBV7-9 and TRBJ2-1; 11 nucleotides line up with TRBD2. V lost 0 bases, J lost 8 bases, and 9 bases stayed unmatched. Germline CDR1 is SEHNR and CDR2 is FQNEAQ (reference sequence). The CDR3 runs 17 residues. CDR3 coding DNA: TGTGCCAGCAGCTTAGCCGGTCTAGCGGGAGGACAACATGAGCAGTTCTTC. Translated, it gives CASSLAGLAGGQHEQFF.

The rearrangement joins TRBV2 to TRBJ2-5; 8 bases fit TRBD1. The CDR3 is 14 amino acids. The J segment lost 2 bases and the V segment lost 7 bases, leaving 6 bases of the junction unmatched. The germline gives CDR1 SNHLY, CDR2 FYNNEI. This CDR3 reads CASKDGTGQETQYF. CDR3 DNA: TGTGCCAGCAAGGATGGGACAGGACAAGAGACCCAGTACTTC.

This chain joins TRBV9 and TRBJ1-1; D may be TRBD1 (6 bases). V lost 4 bases to trimming and J lost 1 base, with 8 bases between them. In germline, CDR1 is SGDLS, CDR2 YYNGEE. The CDR3 extends over 13 amino acids. CDR3 residues: CASSSTGNTEAFF. The CDR3 DNA reads TGTGCCAGCAGCTCGACAGGGAACACTGAAGCTTTCTTT. Full variable domain (missing parts from reference TRBV9 and TRBJ1-1): DSGVTQTPKHLITATGQRVTLRCSPRSGDLSVYWYQQSLDQGLQFLIQYYNGEERAKGNILERFSAQQFPDLHSELNLSSLELGDSALYFCASSSTGNTEAFFGQGTRLTVV.

The rearrangement links TRBV9 to TRBJ1-2, with a tentative D call TRBD1 (6 bases). CDR1 is SGDLS and CDR2 is YYNGEE in the germline V gene. The CDR3 covers 17 residues. The V end was cut by 4 bases, the J end by 8 bases, with 27 bases between. CDR3 coding DNA: TGTGCCAGCAGCCATAGAAGTACGGACAGCTTGCCGCTCGGCTACACCTTC. It encodes CASSHRSTDSLPLGYTF.

This rearrangement joins TRBV27 to TRBJ2-1; 9 bases align to TRBD2. The CDR3 consists of 18 residues. CDR1 MNHEY and CDR2 SMNVEV come from the germline V gene (reference sequence). V lost 0 bases, J lost 7 bases, and 13 bases stayed unmatched. The CDR3 DNA follows: TGTGCCAGCAGTTTATCGATCTTACTTGCGGGGGGGTTAAATGAGCAGTTCTTC. It yields the protein CASSLSILLAGGLNEQFF.

The V call is TRBV4-1, the J call TRBJ1-1, with a weak D call TRBD1 (5 bases). V was cut by 1 base and J by 1 base, with 7 bases left in between. CDR1 is MGHRA, CDR2 YSYEKL, per germline. The CDR3 extends over 14 amino acids. CDR3 nucleotide sequence: TGCGCCAGCAGCCAAGGGGGCGAGAACACTGAAGCTTTCTTT. Its protein is CASSQGGENTEAFF.

The genes are TRBV30 and TRBJ1-2, with TRBD1 identical over 9 bases. Germline trimming cut 3 bases from V and 7 bases from J; bases unmatched to any gene: 3. Per germline, CDR1 GTSNPN and CDR2 SVGIG (reference sequence). The CDR3 has 12 residues. The CDR3 DNA follows: TGTGCCTGGAGGGGACAGGGTCTTGGCTACACCTTC. Translation gives CAWRGQGLGYTF. The full variable domain, with the rest looked up from reference TRBV30 and TRBJ1-2, is SQTIHQWPATLVQPVGSPLSLECTVEGTSNPNLYWYRQAAGRGLQLLFYSVGIGQISSEVPQNLSASRPQDRQFILSSKKLLLSDSGFYLCAWRGQGLGYTFGSGTRLTVV.

Remarks on this clone: The germline gene is not matched at one end of the junction; a read error may be the cause. V usage is TRBV6-1 and J usage is TRBJ2-3; D is perhaps TRBD1 or TRBD2 (5 bases each). The CDR3 has 13 amino acids. Germline lookup yields CDR1 MNHNS and CDR2 SASEGT. The CDR3 DNA is TGTGCCAGCATTGAACAGGAGGCGGCTACGCAGTATTTT. It is translated as CASIEQEAATQYF.

J is TRBJ2-3 and V is TRBV2, with 9 bases that match TRBD2. CDR3 length: 14 residues. CDR1 is SNHLY and CDR2 is FYNNEI in the germline V gene. J gave up 0 bases and V 6 bases, and 1 base lay outside the gene matches. The CDR3 region has the DNA TGTGCCAGCAGGACTAGCGGTAGCACAGATACGCAGTATTTT. Translating it yields CASRTSGSTDTQYF.

The chain uses TRBV18 and TRBJ1-2, with a weak D call TRBD1 (6 bases). Trimming took 3 bases from V and 1 from J, leaving 12 bases between them. Germline V gene data show CDR1 as KGHSH and CDR2 as LQKENI. The CDR3 runs 15 residues. CDR3 DNA sequence: TGTGCCAGCTCACCCTCGGGAGGGGGTAACTATGGCTACACCTTC. It yields the protein CASSPSGGGNYGYTF.

This chain connects TRBV19 to TRBJ1-5; D is perhaps TRBD1 (6 bases). V gave up 7 bases and J gave up 4 bases, with 20 bases separating them. This CDR3 is 16 amino acids long. Germline assignment: CDR1 LNHDA and CDR2 SQIVND (reference sequence). For the CDR3, the DNA is TGTGCCAGTACCGCACGGGACATTCGAGGGAATCAGCCCCAGCATTTT. Translated, it gives CASTARDIRGNQPQHF.

The V call is TRBV2, the J call TRBJ1-1, with unresolved D. This CDR3 region has 14 residues. Trimming cost V 6 bases and J 8 bases, with 19 bases left between them. Germline CDR1 reads SNHLY; CDR2 reads FYNNEI. CDR3 sequence reads: CASSPDRNRGEAFF. CDR3 sequence (DNA): TGTGCCAGCAGCCCGGACCGGAACCGAGGGGAAGCTTTCTTT. The whole variable domain, filled in from reference TRBV2 and TRBJ1-1, reads EPEVTQTPSHQVTQMGQEVILRCVPISNHLYFYWYRQILGQKVEFLVSFYNNEISEKSEIFDDQFSVERPDGSNFTLKIRSTKLEDSAMYFCASSPDRNRGEAFFGQGTRLTVV.